This T cell receptor beta chain derives from a study of T cells expressing NK-cell markers. Following a re-call of the 5' RACE reads, TCRdb has one entry per CDR3 protein and lacks DNA. Its clone listing holds about 150,000 distinct CDR3 sequences. Germline V CDR1 and CDR2: MGHRA, YSYEKL. This CDR3 is built from 17 residues. The genes are TRBV4-1 and TRBJ1-3; the D call of TRBD1 rests on TCRdb alone, since no DNA is present to check it. The sequenced sample was blood T cells: a sorted CD56 or NKG2C T cell subset, CD4+ or CD8+ T cells, or bulk PBMC T cells (not recorded which). This TCR came from a woman aged 45-59 years in good health. The CDR3 sequence: CASSQTPGQSSGNTIYF.